A single sample is the source of the 9 T cell receptor beta chains below, sequenced in a study of cytomegalovirus exposure and HLA in healthy donors. Vbeta (60) and Jbeta (13) primers were used in the PCR. Only in-frame clones appear in the TCRdb table, and some are missing; sequencing was by immunoSEQ multiplex PCR. The data hold 95,000 to 110,000 clones, with more than 70% observed a single time. The source material was PBMCs. The receptors derive from a man aged 25 to 40 in good health and CMV-seronegative.

This clone appeared once. The chain links TRBV5-5 to TRBJ2-3; 10 nucleotides match TRBD2. CDR3 length equals 15 residues. The trim removed 0 bases at V and 5 bases at J, leaving 3 bases unmatched. Germline CDR1 and CDR2: SGHKS and YYEKEE (reference sequence). The CDR3 here is CASSLVTSGVDTQYF. Written as DNA, the CDR3 is TGTGCCAGCAGCTTGGTTACTAGCGGGGTAGATACGCAGTATTTT.

The chain recombines TRBV10-1 with TRBJ2-1; a possible D gene is TRBD2 (5 bases). The germline V and J ends were trimmed by 7 bases and 5 bases, with 15 bases remaining between them. The CDR3 extends over 14 amino acids. Germline CDR1 reads WNHNN; CDR2 reads SYGVQD (reference sequence). The CDR3 DNA follows: TGCGCCAGCATAGACGGACGTAGCGACAATGAGCAGTTCTTC. This sequence encodes CASIDGRSDNEQFF.

On this clone: One junction end does not reproduce the germline sequence, and a read error may be involved. The chain joins TRBV6-1 to TRBJ1-2; 8 nucleotides align to TRBD1. Germline V lookup: CDR1 MNHNS, CDR2 SASEGT. The CDR3 has 15 residues. CDR3 nucleotide sequence: TGTGCCAGCGGTGAAGCTGCAGGGGGCAGCTATGGCTACACCTTC. Translation gives CASGEAAGGSYGYTF.

The rearrangement joins TRBV27 to TRBJ1-1; maybe TRBD1 (6 bases). With 1 base removed from V and 7 bases from J, the gap between germline ends came to 10 bases. Per the germline V gene, CDR1 is MNHEY and CDR2 is SMNVEV (reference sequence). The CDR3 covers 13 residues. The CDR3 DNA sequence: TGTGCCAGCAGTTTATTGGGGGCTGGTGAAGCTTTCTTT. Its protein is CASSLLGAGEAFF.

The chain recombines TRBV5-1 with TRBJ2-1, with 9 bases fitting TRBD2. This CDR3 is built from 16 residues. Per the germline V gene, CDR1 is SGHRS and CDR2 is YFSETQ. The V gene end was trimmed by 3 bases and the J gene end by 4 bases; junction bases not matched to a gene: 8. In nucleotides, the CDR3 is TGCGCCAGCAGCTCCGAGGGCGGGAGGGCTTACAATGAGCAGTTCTTC. Its translation is CASSSEGGRAYNEQFF.

The chain is built from TRBV6-1 and TRBJ2-3, with 7 bases matching TRBD1. The germline V gene encodes CDR1 MNHNS and CDR2 SASEGT. V lost 6 bases to trimming and J lost 3 bases; unmatched junction nucleotides: 9. This CDR3 comprises 15 residues. This CDR3 reads CASSGWAGGTDTQYF. CDR3 nucleotide sequence: TGTGCCAGCAGCGGGTGGGCAGGGGGTACAGATACGCAGTATTTT.

CDR3 bases: TGTGCCAGTAGTACAGGGAACCAAGAGACCCAGTACTTC. It specifies CASSTGNQETQYF. V usage is TRBV19 and J usage is TRBJ2-5, with D tentatively TRBD1 (5 bases). V dropped 4 bases and J dropped 0 bases, with 6 bases sitting between them. This CDR3 contains 13 residues. The germline V gene encodes CDR1 LNHDA and CDR2 SQIVND (reference sequence).

This chain joins TRBV7-9 and TRBJ1-2; no clear D. Between the trimmed V and J ends, which lost 3 bases and 4 bases, there was a span of 9 bases. Germline assignment: CDR1 SEHNR and CDR2 FQNEAQ (reference sequence). This CDR3 contains 13 residues. The CDR3: CASSLAETYGYTF. In nucleotides, the CDR3 is TGTGCCAGCAGCTTGGCAGAAACCTATGGCTACACCTTC.

The CDR3 DNA reads TGTGCCAGCAGCGCCACAGGGGTAGGACATGGCTACACCTTC. Its protein is CASSATGVGHGYTF. The chain links TRBV11-2 to TRBJ1-2; 7 nucleotides match TRBD1. The J segment lost 6 bases and the V segment lost 5 bases, leaving 9 bases of the junction unmatched. Germline V gives CDR1 SGHAT, CDR2 FQNNGV. The CDR3 length is 14 residues.